What follows are 23 T cell receptor beta chains derived from one specimen sequenced in a study of shared clonotypes between healthy human individuals. Assay: immunoSEQ multiplex PCR; the TCRdb copy retains only in-frame clones and omits some. Seen here are roughly 1,600,000 clones, approximately 98.5% observed once, and the top ten hold about 0.4%. The sequenced sample was naive CD4+ T cells sorted from blood. The subset is: CD45RA+ positively selected. The receptors stem from a man under 40 in good health.

V is TRBV6-9 and J is TRBJ2-5, with TRBD1 as a possible D gene (7 bases). V was shortened by 7 bases and J by 4 bases, with 22 bases between the two germline ends. Germline V gene sequence: CDR1 MNHGY, CDR2 SVAAGI. The CDR3 covers 16 residues. The CDR3 coding sequence is TGTGCCAGCAAACCCAGGGGGGCTAGCGCGGGAGAGACCCAGTACTTC. Its translation: CASKPRGASAGETQYF.

The J gene is TRBJ1-5, the V gene TRBV28; possibly TRBD1 for D (5 bases). The CDR3 consists of 16 residues. Trimming pared 1 base from V and 1 base from J, leaving 11 bases between. The germline gives CDR1 MDHEN, CDR2 SYDVKM. CDR3 DNA sequence: TGTGCCAGCAGTTTATACGGCCGGGGGAGCAATCAGCCCCAGCATTTT. Protein product: CASSLYGRGSNQPQHF.

The V gene is TRBV7-3, the J gene TRBJ2-2; D ambiguous. Germline CDR1 reads SGHTA; CDR2 reads FQGTGA. The CDR3 loop spans 14 amino acids. Trimming cost V 4 bases and J 1 base, with 7 bases left between them. CDR3 in amino acids: CASSSDGNTGELFF. The CDR3 bases are TGTGCCAGCAGCTCGGACGGGAACACCGGGGAGCTGTTTTTT.

This chain joins TRBV5-1 and TRBJ2-1; D may be TRBD1 or TRBD2 (5 bases each). The CDR3 is 15 amino acids. The germline CDR1 and CDR2 sequences are SGHRS and YFSETQ. The germline V and J ends were trimmed by 2 bases and 4 bases, with 13 bases remaining between them. In DNA form, the CDR3 reads TGCGCCAGCAGCTTAATCGGGACCCAATACAATGAGCAGTTCTTC. It specifies CASSLIGTQYNEQFF.

This clone was found once. The V gene is TRBV29-1, the J gene TRBJ1-1; 9 bases match TRBD1. This CDR3 is built from 16 residues. V dropped 5 bases and J dropped 0; count of bases not matched to a gene: 10. The germline CDR1 and CDR2 sequences are SQVTM and ANQGSEA. The CDR3 nucleotides read TGCAGCGTTCCCCGGACGACAGGGGGTCTGAACACTGAAGCTTTCTTT. Translation: CSVPRTTGGLNTEAFF.

This chain connects TRBV7-2 to TRBJ2-3, with 10 bases fitting TRBD2. Trimming at V came to 2 bases and at J to 6 bases, leaving 14 bases not matched to a gene. The germline gives CDR1 SGHTA, CDR2 FQGNSA. CDR3 size: 18 residues. CDR3 nucleotides: TGTGCCAGCAGCTTAAGCCCGGACCCCATTAGCGGGAGGGATACGCAGTATTTT. Residues: CASSLSPDPISGRDTQYF. Based on the CDR3 plus reference TRBV7-2 and TRBJ2-3, the full variable domain is GAGVSQSPSNKVTEKGKDVELRCDPISGHTALYWYRQSLGQGLEFLIYFQGNSAPDKSGLPSDRFSAERTGGSVSTLTIQRTQQEDSAVYLCASSLSPDPISGRDTQYFGPGTRLTVL.

This clone was detected once. The chain uses TRBV14 and TRBJ1-2; 8 positions match TRBD1. Germline V gene data show CDR1 as SGHDN and CDR2 as FVKESK. The CDR3 covers 16 residues. J was trimmed by 6 bases and V by 1 base; bases with no gene match: 10. CDR3 sequence (DNA): TGTGCCAGCAGCCAAGCGCGACAGGGGAGATCGAATGGCTACACCTTC. Translation gives CASSQARQGRSNGYTF.

This clone was detected only once. The chain carries TRBV5-8 and TRBJ1-2; D not resolved. Looked up from germline, CDR1 is SGHTS and CDR2 is YDEGEE. Trimming took 0 bases from V and 0 from J, leaving 6 bases between them. The CDR3 consists of 14 residues. The CDR3 region is CASSLGATNYGYTF. CDR3 DNA sequence: TGTGCCAGCAGCTTGGGAGCGACTAACTATGGCTACACCTTC. The full variable domain, rest sourced from reference TRBV5-8 and TRBJ1-2, is EAGVTQSPTHLIKTRGQQATLRCSPISGHTSVYWYQQALGLGLQFLLWYDEGEERNRGNFPPRFSGRQFPNYSSELNVNALELEDSALYLCASSLGATNYGYTFGSGTRLTVV.

J is TRBJ2-1 and V is TRBV5-1; the match to TRBD2 covers 9 bases. The junction had 11 bases not matched to a gene; V was cut back by 0 bases and J by 7 bases. The CDR3 runs 17 residues. CDR1 SGHRS and CDR2 YFSETQ come from the germline V gene. The CDR3: CASSLALGGLAPNEQFF. The CDR3 nucleotides read TGCGCCAGCAGCTTGGCCTTGGGGGGACTAGCCCCTAATGAGCAGTTCTTC.

This clone was observed once. This chain connects TRBV5-1 to TRBJ2-3, with D tentatively TRBD1 or TRBD2 (5 bases each). CDR3 length equals 15 residues. Germline values: CDR1 SGHRS, CDR2 YFSETQ. Deletions cut 0 bases from V and 3 bases from J, with 11 bases between. The CDR3 DNA reads as TGCGCCAGCAGCTTGGTGGGAGAGGGGACAGATACGCAGTATTTT. Protein: CASSLVGEGTDTQYF.

The sample holds one count of this clone. This chain joins TRBV6-1 and TRBJ2-3, with D uncertain. The CDR3 has 8 amino acids. Germline CDR1 MNHNS, CDR2 SASEGT. Deletions cut 0 bases from V and 15 bases from J, with 1 base between. The chain's CDR3 is CASSEAYF. The CDR3 DNA is TGTGCCAGCAGTGAAGCTTATTTT.

As regards this clone: The sample carries other DNA sequences with the same CDR3. The chain is built from TRBV28 and TRBJ2-7; 8 bases are a match to TRBD1. Germline CDR1 reads MDHEN; CDR2 reads SYDVKM. This CDR3 has 13 residues. The junction had 3 bases not matched to a gene; V was cut back by 2 bases and J by 6 bases. CDR3 loop: CASSLPGQGEQYF. The CDR3 DNA follows: TGTGCCAGCAGTTTACCCGGACAGGGCGAGCAGTACTTC.

This chain connects TRBV5-5 to TRBJ2-1; 9 nucleotides match TRBD2. The length of the CDR3 is 16 residues. The ends lost 0 bases at V and 3 bases at J; junction bases unmatched: 4. In germline, CDR1 is SGHKS, CDR2 YYEKEE (reference sequence). In DNA, the CDR3 is TGTGCCAGCAGCTTGGGACTAGCGGTCGTCTACAATGAGCAGTTCTTC. Translation: CASSLGLAVVYNEQFF.

About this clone: The junction shows a germline mismatch at one end, possibly a read error. The chain has TRBV6-5 and TRBJ2-7; D perhaps matches TRBD2 (6 bases). Germline lookup yields CDR1 MNHEY and CDR2 SVGAGI. The CDR3 is 15 residues long. CDR3 nucleotides: TGTGCTAGCAGTTACCCCTCTAGTGGCGCGGGGGAGCAGTACTTC. Its translation: CASSYPSSGAGEQYF.

The V and J genes are TRBV7-2 and TRBJ1-5; weak D call: TRBD1 (6 bases). The length of the CDR3 is 17 residues. With 2 bases removed from V and 1 base from J, the gap between germline ends came to 15 bases. Germline CDR1 SGHTA, CDR2 FQGNSA. The CDR3 sequence: CASSLQQGIGSNQPQHF. The CDR3, as DNA: TGTGCCAGCAGCTTACAACAGGGAATTGGGAGCAATCAGCCCCAGCATTTT.

This rearrangement joins TRBV15 to TRBJ1-5; TRBD1 matches at 7 bases. With 7 bases clipped from V and 3 bases from J, the junction kept 9 bases outside the gene matches. Germline V gene sequence: CDR1 LNHNV, CDR2 YYDKDF (reference sequence). The CDR3 is 15 amino acids. The CDR3 bases are TGTGCCACCATCAAGCCAACAGGGGACAATCAGCCCCAGCATTTT. Encoded protein: CATIKPTGDNQPQHF.

This chain links TRBV27 with TRBJ2-1; 13 positions match TRBD2. The CDR3 covers 20 residues. Per germline, CDR1 MNHEY and CDR2 SMNVEV (reference sequence). The V and J ends lost 2 bases and 7 bases, in that order; junction bases with no gene match: 17. CDR3 loop: CASSLPPQLAGGLYRNEQFF. The DNA of the CDR3 is TGTGCCAGCAGTTTACCCCCTCAACTAGCGGGAGGGCTGTATAGAAATGAGCAGTTCTTC.

The chain links TRBV6-5 to TRBJ2-1; weak D call: TRBD1 (5 bases). This CDR3 has 13 residues. Trimming shortened V by 6 bases and J by 7 bases, and 13 bases separated the two germline ends. Germline-derived CDR1 and CDR2 are MNHEY and SVGAGI. CDR3 region: CASRPTAGNEQFF. As DNA, the CDR3 is TGTGCCAGCAGACCCACCGCAGGGAATGAGCAGTTCTTC.

The chain joins TRBV28 to TRBJ2-7, with D possibly called TRBD1 or TRBD2 (5 bases each). Trimming took off 7 bases at V and 0 bases at J, with 13 bases between the two ends. Germline CDR1 reads MDHEN; CDR2 reads SYDVKM. The CDR3 consists of 14 residues. CDR3: CASIGDPSSYEQYF. The CDR3, as DNA: TGTGCCAGCATTGGGGACCCGAGCTCCTACGAGCAGTACTTC.

The rearrangement links TRBV6-1 to TRBJ2-7, with 8 positions matching TRBD1. The ends lost 4 bases at V and 4 bases at J; junction bases unmatched: 9. CDR1 MNHNS and CDR2 SASEGT come from the germline V gene. The CDR3 length is 15 residues. The CDR3, as DNA: TGTGCCAGCAGTGGAGGACAGGGTAGGATTTACGAGCAGTACTTC. This gives the protein CASSGGQGRIYEQYF.

V gene TRBV30 combines with J gene TRBJ2-1; no definite D call. Trimming left V 0 bases short and J 0 bases short, with 6 bases between. The CDR3 has 14 residues. Per germline, CDR1 GTSNPN and CDR2 SVGIG (reference sequence). This CDR3 is CAWSVFSSYNEQFF. The CDR3, as DNA: TGTGCCTGGAGTGTTTTCAGCTCCTACAATGAGCAGTTCTTC. The full variable domain, with the rest looked up from reference TRBV30 and TRBJ2-1, is SQTIHQWPATLVQPVGSPLSLECTVEGTSNPNLYWYRQAAGRGLQLLFYSVGIGQISSEVPQNLSASRPQDRQFILSSKKLLLSDSGFYLCAWSVFSSYNEQFFGPGTRLTVL.

The chain uses TRBV28 and TRBJ2-3; possibly TRBD2 for D (6 bases). Trimming took off 9 bases at V and 6 bases at J, with 22 bases between the two ends. Germline-derived CDR1 and CDR2 are MDHEN and SYDVKM. CDR3 length: 15 amino acids. In DNA form, the CDR3 reads TGTGCCAGTCCGCCCCGGCCAGGAGGGTCGGATACGCAGTATTTT. It encodes CASPPRPGGSDTQYF.

The chain recombines TRBV10-3 with TRBJ2-7; 8 bases map to TRBD2. V was pared by 6 bases and J by 3 bases, with 7 bases of the junction left unmatched. The CDR3 spans 14 residues. CDR1 ENHRY and CDR2 SYGVKD come from the germline V gene. The chain's CDR3 is CAISPGLEVYEQYF. CDR3 nucleotides: TGTGCCATCAGCCCGGGACTAGAAGTCTACGAGCAGTACTTC.